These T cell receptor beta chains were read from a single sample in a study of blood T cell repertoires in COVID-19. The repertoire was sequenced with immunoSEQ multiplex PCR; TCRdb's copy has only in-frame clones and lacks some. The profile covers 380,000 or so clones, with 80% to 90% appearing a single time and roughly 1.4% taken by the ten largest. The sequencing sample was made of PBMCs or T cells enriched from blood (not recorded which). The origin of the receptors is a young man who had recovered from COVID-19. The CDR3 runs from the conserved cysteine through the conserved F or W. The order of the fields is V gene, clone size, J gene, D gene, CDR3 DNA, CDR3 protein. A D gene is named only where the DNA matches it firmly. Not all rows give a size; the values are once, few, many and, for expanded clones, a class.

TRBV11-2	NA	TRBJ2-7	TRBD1	TGTGCCAGCAGCTTAGGGACAGGGCCAAGGGGGTCTTACGAGCAGTACTTC	CASSLGTGPRGSYEQYF
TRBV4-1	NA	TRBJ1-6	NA	TGCGCCAGCAGCCCAGGGGTAGAAAATTATAATTCACCCCTCCACTTT	CASSPGVENYNSPLHF
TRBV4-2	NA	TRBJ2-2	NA	TGTGCCAGCAGCCAAGACCAGGGAGGTATAACTACCGGGGAGCTGTTTTTT	CASSQDQGGITTGELFF
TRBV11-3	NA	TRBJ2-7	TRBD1	TGTGCCAGCAGCCGGGACAGCTCCTACGAGCAGTACTTC	CASSRDSSYEQYF
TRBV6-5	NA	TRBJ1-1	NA	TGTGCCAGCAGCGCTGGGGGGGGTGGCACTGAAGCTTTCTTT	CASSAGGGGTEAFF
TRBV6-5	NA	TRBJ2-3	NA	TGTGCCAGCAGTTACGGGGCACGGATGGGAGATACGCAGTATTTT	CASSYGARMGDTQYF
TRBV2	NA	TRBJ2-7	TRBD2	TGTGCCAGCAGAGTGGGACTAGCGGGGAACGAGCAGTACTTC	CASRVGLAGNEQYF
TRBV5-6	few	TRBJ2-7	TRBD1	TGTGCCAGCAGCCCGACAGGGTCCTACGAGCAGTACTTC	CASSPTGSYEQYF
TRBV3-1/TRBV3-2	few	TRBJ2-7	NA	TGTGCCAGCAGCCAAGCTCCAGGGGCCCTACCCGAGCAGTACTTC	CASSQAPGALPEQYF
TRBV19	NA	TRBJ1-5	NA	TGTGCCAGTAGTCGAGGTTCTAGCAATCAGCCCCAGCATTTT	CASSRGSSNQPQHF
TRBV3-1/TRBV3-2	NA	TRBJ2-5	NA	TGTGCCAGCAGCCAAGACTCGGGGGAGCCCAAACTTCAAGAGACCCAGTACTTC	CASSQDSGEPKLQETQYF
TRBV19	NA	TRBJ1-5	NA	TGTGCCAGTAGTATGGTTGATAAAACGTGGGCAGTTAGCAATCAGCCCCAGCATTTT	CASSMVDKTWAVSNQPQHF
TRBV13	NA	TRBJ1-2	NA	TGTGCCAGCAGCCGAAATCCGACAGAGTACTATGGCTACACCTTC	CASSRNPTEYYGYTF
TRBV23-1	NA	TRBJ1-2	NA	TGCGCCGGAGAAAAACAGGTTGCTGGCTACACCTTC	CAGEKQVAGYTF
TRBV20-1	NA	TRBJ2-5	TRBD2	TGCAGTGCTAGTTTGGCGGGGGGAGTGGAGACCCAGTACTTC	CSASLAGGVETQYF
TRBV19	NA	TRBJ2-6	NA	TGTGCCAGTAAAGACAGGGGACTATCTGGGGCCAACGTCCTGACTTTC	CASKDRGLSGANVLTF
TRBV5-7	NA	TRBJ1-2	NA	TGTGCCAGCAGCTTGGTTTCGGGTTCATATGGCTACACCTTC	CASSLVSGSYGYTF
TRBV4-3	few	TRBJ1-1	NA	TGCGCCAGCAGCCAAGATCAGGGGTCCCCTGAAGCTTTCTTT	CASSQDQGSPEAFF
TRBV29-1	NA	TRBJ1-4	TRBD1	TGCAGTGCATCACAGGGGAATGAAAAACTGTTTTTT	CSASQGNEKLFF
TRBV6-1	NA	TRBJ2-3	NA	TGTGCCAGCAGTGAAGTCGGGGTGCGAGATACGCAGTATTTT	CASSEVGVRDTQYF
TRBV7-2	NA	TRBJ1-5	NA	TGTGCCAGCAGCGATACCTCAGGAATCGGTCAGCCCCAGCATTTT	CASSDTSGIGQPQHF
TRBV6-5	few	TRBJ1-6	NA	TGTGCCAGCAGTTACCACGGGTCACCATCACCCCTCCACTTT	CASSYHGSPSPLHF
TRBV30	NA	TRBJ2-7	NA	TGTGCCTGGAGTGTATCCAGGGTCTCCTTTTCCTACGAGCAGTACTTC	CAWSVSRVSFSYEQYF
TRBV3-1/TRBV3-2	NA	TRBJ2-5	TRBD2	TGTGCCAGCAGCCGGGGTGCGGGACTAGTCCAAGAGACCCAGTACTTC	CASSRGAGLVQETQYF
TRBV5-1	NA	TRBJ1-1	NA	TGCGCCAGCAGCCCACCGACAGACACTGAAGCTTTCTTT	CASSPPTDTEAFF
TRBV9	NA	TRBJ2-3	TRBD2	TGTGCCAGCAGCGTAGTGGCTAGCGGGGCCTACACAGATACGCAGTATTTT	CASSVVASGAYTDTQYF
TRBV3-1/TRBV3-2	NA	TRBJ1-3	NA	TGTGCCAGCAGCCAAGATCCTGGCAGAGGAAACACCATATATTTT	CASSQDPGRGNTIYF
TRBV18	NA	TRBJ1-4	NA	TGTGCCAGCTCACCAGGGCAGAATGAAAAACTGTTTTTT	CASSPGQNEKLFF
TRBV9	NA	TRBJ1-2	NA	TGTGCCAGCAGCGTTTACGGGAAAGGCTACACCTTC	CASSVYGKGYTF
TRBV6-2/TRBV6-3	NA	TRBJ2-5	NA	TGTGCCAGCAGTTACCCACTACAGGGAGAAGAGACCCAGTACTTC	CASSYPLQGEETQYF
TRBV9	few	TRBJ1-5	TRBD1	TGTGCCAGCAGCGTAGAGGGACAGAGCAATCAGCCCCAGCATTTT	CASSVEGQSNQPQHF
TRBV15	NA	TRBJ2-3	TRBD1	TGTGCCACCAGTAGCGGGACAGGGGGCACAGATACGCAGTATTTT	CATSSGTGGTDTQYF
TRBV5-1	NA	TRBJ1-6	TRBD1	TGCGCCAGCAGCTCTCGACAGGGAGGTGATTCACCCCTCCACTTT	CASSSRQGGDSPLHF
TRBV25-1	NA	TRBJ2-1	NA	TGTGCCAGCAGTGATCTCCGGAATGAGCAGTTCTTC	CASSDLRNEQFF
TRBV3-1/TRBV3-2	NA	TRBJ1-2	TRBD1	TGTGCCAGCAGCCAAGGGACAGGGGGAAGCTATGGCTACACCTTC	CASSQGTGGSYGYTF
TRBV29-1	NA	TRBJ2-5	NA	TGCAGCGTTGTAACCCAGTGGGAGACCCAGTACTTC	CSVVTQWETQYF
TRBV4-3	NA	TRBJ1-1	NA	TGCGCCAGCAGCCAGGACTACCTGGGCACTGAAGCTTTCTTT	CASSQDYLGTEAFF
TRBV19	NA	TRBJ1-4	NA	TGTGCCAGTAGCGAAGGGGCACAGGGAAAACTGTTTTTT	CASSEGAQGKLFF
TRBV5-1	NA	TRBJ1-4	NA	TGCGCCAGCTCTACAGGCTGGGATGGTGAAAAACTGTTTTTT	CASSTGWDGEKLFF
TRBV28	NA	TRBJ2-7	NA	TGTGCCAGCCGGCCGGCGGGGAGTTCCCTCGCCTACGAGCAGTACTTC	CASRPAGSSLAYEQYF
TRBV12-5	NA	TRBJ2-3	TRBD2	TGTGCTAGTGGTTTGGCGTCGCGGGGGGACACAGATACGCAGTATTTT	CASGLASRGDTDTQYF
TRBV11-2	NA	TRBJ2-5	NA	TGTGCCAGCAGCTCCGGGCCGGGGGAGTACTTC	CASSSGPGEYF
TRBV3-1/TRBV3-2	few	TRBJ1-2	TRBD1	TGTGCCAGCAGCCCGACTTGGACAGGGGGATTAGGATACACCTTC	CASSPTWTGGLGYTF
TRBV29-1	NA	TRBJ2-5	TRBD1	TGCAGCGCCTGGGACAGCCAAGAGACCCAGTACTTC	CSAWDSQETQYF
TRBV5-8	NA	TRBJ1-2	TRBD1	TGTGCCAGCAACCCGGGACAGGGTGGTTATGGCTACACCTTC	CASNPGQGGYGYTF
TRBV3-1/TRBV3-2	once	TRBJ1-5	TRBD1	TGTGCCAGCAGACAGGGGGGCAATCAGCCCCAGCATTTT	CASRQGGNQPQHF
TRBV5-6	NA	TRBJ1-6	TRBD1	TGTGCCAGCATGCGGTCCGGGACAGGGTCTTCACCCCTCCACTTT	CASMRSGTGSSPLHF
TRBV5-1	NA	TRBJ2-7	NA	TGCGCCAGCAGCTTGGGGCTAGCAGGTCCCTACGAGCAGTACTTC	CASSLGLAGPYEQYF
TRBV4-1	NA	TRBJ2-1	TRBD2	TGCGCCAGCAGCCAATCTGTCGGCGGGGGAGGGGAGCAGTTCTTC	CASSQSVGGGGEQFF
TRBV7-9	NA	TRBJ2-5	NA	TGTGCCAGCAGCTTATTAGGGGCGTTTGCAGAGACCCAGTACTTC	CASSLLGAFAETQYF
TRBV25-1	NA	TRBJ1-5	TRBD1	TGTGCCAGCAGTGAATCGAGGACAGGGTTGCTCCAGCCCCAGCATTTT	CASSESRTGLLQPQHF